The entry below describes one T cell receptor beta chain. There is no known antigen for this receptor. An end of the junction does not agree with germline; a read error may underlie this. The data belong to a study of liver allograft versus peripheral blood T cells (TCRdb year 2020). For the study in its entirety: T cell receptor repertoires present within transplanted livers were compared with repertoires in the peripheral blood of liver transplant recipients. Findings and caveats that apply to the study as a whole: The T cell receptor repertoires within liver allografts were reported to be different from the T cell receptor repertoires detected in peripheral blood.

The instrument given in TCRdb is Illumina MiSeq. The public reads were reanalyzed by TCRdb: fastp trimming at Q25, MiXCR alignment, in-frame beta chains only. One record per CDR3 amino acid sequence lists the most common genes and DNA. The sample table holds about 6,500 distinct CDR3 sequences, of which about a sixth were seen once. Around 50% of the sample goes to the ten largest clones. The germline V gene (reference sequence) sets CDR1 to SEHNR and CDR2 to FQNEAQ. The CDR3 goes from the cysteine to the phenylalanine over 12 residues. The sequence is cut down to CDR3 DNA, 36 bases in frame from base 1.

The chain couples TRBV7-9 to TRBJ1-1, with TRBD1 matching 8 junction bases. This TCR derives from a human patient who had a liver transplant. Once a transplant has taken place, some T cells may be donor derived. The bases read TGTGCCAACAGCTTAGCAGGGGGCTCTGCTTTCTTT. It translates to CANSLAGGSAFF.